This T cell receptor (beta chain) was identified in a study of blood T cells in healthy people across ages. Alongside a J-beta primer mix, a sample-barcoded 5' primer served in a second PCR lasting 7 to 11 cycles. One entry per CDR3 protein, called by TCRdb with MiXCR from the 5' RACE reads. The data contain roughly 1,500,000 distinct CDR3 sequences, roughly 32% of them singletons. This clonotype was counted between two and nine times. Material: blood. This TCR came from a woman aged 30 to 39 in good health.

CDR3 loop: CSARDGAGFYNEQFF. The CDR3 DNA reads TGCAGTGCTAGAGATGGGGCAGGGTTCTACAATGAGCAGTTCTTC. The chain joins TRBV20-1 to TRBJ2-1, with a tentative D call TRBD1 (5 bases). The germline CDR1 and CDR2 sequences are DFQATT and SNEGSKA (reference sequence). CDR3 length equals 15 residues. V was cut by 0 bases and J by 3 bases, with 12 bases left in between.